The present TCR beta chain was sequenced within a study of blood T cell repertoires in COVID-19. Authors' processing steps: Using reference gene primer amplification, nucleated cell counts were estimated. Profiling relied on immunoSEQ multiplex PCR, and the TCRdb table lists in-frame clones only, not all of them. Clone size and V and J calls were adopted from that table, with D and trimming inferred from the DNA. The sample consists of around 150,000 clones, 75% to 90% of them appearing once. Deletions cut 1 base from V and 0 bases from J, with 10 bases between. CDR1 MNHEY and CDR2 SVGEGT come from the germline V gene. The CDR3 consists of 15 residues.

The sequence came from a human donor with acute or convalescent COVID-19. The donor label of this sample is uncertain. Sequenced input: peripheral blood. The genes are TRBV6-2 or TRBV6-3 and TRBJ2-7, with a tentative D call TRBD1 (6 bases). CDR3 loop: CASSYWAGVSYEQYF. The CDR3 region has the DNA TGTGCCAGCAGTTACTGGGCAGGGGTCTCCTACGAGCAGTACTTC.